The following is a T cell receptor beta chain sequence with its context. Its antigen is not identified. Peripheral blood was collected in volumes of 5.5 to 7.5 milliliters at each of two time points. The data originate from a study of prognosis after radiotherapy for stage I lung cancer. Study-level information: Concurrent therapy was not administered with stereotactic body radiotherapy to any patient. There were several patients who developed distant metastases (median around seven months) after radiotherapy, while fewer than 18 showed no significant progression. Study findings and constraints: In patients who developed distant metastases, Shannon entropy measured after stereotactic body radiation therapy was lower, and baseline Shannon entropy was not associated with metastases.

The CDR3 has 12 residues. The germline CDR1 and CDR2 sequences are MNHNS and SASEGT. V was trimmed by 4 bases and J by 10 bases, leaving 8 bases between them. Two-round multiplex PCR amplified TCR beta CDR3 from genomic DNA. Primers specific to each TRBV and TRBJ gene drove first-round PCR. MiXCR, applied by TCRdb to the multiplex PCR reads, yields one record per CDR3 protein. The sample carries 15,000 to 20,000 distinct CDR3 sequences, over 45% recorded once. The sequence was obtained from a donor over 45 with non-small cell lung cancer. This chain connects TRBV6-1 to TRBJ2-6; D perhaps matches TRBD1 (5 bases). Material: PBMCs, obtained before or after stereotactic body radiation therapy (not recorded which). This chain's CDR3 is CASSASGNVLTF. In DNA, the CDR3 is TGTGCCAGCAGTGCTTCAGGGAACGTCCTGACTTTC.